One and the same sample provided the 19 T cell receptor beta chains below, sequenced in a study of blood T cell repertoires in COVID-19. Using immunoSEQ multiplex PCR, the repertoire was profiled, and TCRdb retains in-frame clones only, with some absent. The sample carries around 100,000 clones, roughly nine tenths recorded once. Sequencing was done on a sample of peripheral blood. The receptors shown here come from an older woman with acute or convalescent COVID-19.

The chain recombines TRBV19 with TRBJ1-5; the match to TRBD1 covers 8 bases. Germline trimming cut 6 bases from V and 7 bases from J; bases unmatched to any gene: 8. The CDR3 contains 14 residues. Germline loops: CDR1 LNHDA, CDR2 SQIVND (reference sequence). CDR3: CASSPDRVGQPQHF. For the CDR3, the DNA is TGTGCCAGTAGCCCGGACAGGGTGGGACAGCCCCAGCATTTT.

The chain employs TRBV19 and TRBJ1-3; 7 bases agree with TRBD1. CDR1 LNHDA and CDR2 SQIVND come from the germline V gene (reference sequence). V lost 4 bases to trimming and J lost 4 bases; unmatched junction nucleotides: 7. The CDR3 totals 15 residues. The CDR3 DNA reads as TGTGCCAGTAGTACGTACAGGGGCGACGGAAACACCATATATTTT. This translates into CASSTYRGDGNTIYF.

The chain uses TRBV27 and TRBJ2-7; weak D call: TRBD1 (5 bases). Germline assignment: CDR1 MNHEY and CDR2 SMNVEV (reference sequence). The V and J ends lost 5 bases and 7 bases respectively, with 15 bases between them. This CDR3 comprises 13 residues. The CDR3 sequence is CASSTGTRREQYF. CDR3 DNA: TGTGCCAGCAGTACAGGTACAAGACGGGAGCAGTACTTC.

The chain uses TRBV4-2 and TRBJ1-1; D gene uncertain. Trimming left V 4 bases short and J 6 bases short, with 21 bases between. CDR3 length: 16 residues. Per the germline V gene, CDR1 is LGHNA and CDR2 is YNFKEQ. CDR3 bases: TGTGCCAGCAGCCCCCAGAGCCGGGTCCCAAAACCTGAAGCTTTCTTT. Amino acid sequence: CASSPQSRVPKPEAFF.

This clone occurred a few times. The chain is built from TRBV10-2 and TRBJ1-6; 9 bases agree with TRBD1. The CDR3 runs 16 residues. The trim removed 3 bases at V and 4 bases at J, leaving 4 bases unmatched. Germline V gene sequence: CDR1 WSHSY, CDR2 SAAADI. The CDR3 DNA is TGCGCCAGCAGTGAAGGGGACAGGGTTTATAATTCACCCCTCCACTTT. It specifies CASSEGDRVYNSPLHF.

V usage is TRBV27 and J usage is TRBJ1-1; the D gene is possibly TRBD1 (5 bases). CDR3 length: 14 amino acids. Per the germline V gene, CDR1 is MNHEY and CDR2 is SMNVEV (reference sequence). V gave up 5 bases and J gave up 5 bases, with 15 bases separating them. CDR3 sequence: CASSPRFQGTEAFF. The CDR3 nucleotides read TGTGCCAGCAGTCCCAGATTCCAGGGAACTGAAGCTTTCTTT.

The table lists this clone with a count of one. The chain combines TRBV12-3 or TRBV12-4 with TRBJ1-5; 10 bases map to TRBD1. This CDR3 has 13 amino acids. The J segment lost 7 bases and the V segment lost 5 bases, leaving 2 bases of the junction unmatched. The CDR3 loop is CASSLGQGQPQHF. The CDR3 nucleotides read TGTGCCAGCAGTCTGGGACAGGGGCAGCCCCAGCATTTT.

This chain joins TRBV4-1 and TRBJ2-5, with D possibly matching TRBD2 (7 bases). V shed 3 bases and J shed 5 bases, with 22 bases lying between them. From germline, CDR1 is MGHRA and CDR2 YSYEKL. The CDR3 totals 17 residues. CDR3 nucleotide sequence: TGCGCCAGCAGCCAGGGACAACTCCTAGCGGTTGGGGAGACCCAGTACTTC. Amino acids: CASSQGQLLAVGETQYF.

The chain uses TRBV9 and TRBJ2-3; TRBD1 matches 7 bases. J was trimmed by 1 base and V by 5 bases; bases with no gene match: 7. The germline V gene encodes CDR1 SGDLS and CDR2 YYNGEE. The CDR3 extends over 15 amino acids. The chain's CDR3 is CASSTRGWGTDTQYF. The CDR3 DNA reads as TGTGCCAGCAGTACCAGGGGGTGGGGCACAGATACGCAGTATTTT.

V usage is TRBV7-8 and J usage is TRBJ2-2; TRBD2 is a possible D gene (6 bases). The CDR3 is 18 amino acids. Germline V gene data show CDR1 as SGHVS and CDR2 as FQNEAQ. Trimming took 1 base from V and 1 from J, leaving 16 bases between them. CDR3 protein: CASSLVRPGLLNTGELFF. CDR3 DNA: TGTGCCAGCAGCTTAGTAAGGCCGGGACTCCTGAACACCGGGGAGCTGTTTTTT.

The CDR3 sequence: CASSLGGLGGTRYF. CDR3 in DNA: TGTGCCAGCAGTTTAGGGGGACTGGGGGGTACTAGGTACTTC. The V and J genes are TRBV28 and TRBJ2-7, with D possibly TRBD2 on 6 matching bases. The CDR3 is 14 amino acids. V lost 2 bases to trimming and J lost 12 bases, with 20 bases between them. Germline-derived CDR1 and CDR2 are MDHEN and SYDVKM. The entire variable domain, with the rest obtained from reference TRBV28 and TRBJ2-7, is as follows: DVKVTQSSRYLVKRTGEKVFLECVQDMDHENMFWYRQDPGLGLRLIYFSYDVKMKEKGDIPEGYSVSREKKERFSLILESASTNQTSMYLCASSLGGLGGTRYFGPGTRLTVT.

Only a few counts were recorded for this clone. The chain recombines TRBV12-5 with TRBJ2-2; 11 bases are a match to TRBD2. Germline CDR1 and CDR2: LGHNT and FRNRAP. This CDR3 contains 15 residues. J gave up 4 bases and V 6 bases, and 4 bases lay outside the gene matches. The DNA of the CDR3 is TGTGCTAGTGGGGTAGCGGGAGGGCCCACCGGGGAGCTGTTTTTT. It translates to CASGVAGGPTGELFF.

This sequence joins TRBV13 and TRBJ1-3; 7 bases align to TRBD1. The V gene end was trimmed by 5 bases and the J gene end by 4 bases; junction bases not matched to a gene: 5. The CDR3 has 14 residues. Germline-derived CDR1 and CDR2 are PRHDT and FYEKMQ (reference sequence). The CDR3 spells CASSNRGAGNTIYF. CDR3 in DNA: TGTGCCAGCAGCAACAGGGGAGCCGGAAACACCATATATTTT.

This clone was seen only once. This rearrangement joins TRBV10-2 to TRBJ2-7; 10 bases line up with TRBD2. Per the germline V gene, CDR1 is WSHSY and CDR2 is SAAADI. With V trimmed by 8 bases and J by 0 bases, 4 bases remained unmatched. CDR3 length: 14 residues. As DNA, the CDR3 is TGCGCCAGCCGGACTAGCGGACTCTCCTACGAGCAGTACTTC. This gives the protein CASRTSGLSYEQYF.

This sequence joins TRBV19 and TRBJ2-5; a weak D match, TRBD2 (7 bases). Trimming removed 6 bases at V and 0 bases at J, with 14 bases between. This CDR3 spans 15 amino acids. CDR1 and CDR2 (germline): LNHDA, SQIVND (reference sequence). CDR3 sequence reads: CASSPGGTYQETQYF. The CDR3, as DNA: TGTGCCAGTAGCCCCGGGGGGACATACCAAGAGACCCAGTACTTC.

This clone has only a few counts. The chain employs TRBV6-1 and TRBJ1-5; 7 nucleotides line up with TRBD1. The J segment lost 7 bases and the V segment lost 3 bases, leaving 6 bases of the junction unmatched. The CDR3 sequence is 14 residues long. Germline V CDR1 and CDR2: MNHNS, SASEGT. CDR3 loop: CASSEGQSAQPQHF. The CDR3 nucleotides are TGTGCCAGCAGTGAGGGACAGAGCGCCCAGCCCCAGCATTTT.

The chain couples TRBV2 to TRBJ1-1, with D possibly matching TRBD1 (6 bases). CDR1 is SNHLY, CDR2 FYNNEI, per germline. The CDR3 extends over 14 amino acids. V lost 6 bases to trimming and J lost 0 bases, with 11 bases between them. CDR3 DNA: TGTGCCAGCAGAGACACAGGGATGAACACTGAAGCTTTCTTT. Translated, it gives CASRDTGMNTEAFF.

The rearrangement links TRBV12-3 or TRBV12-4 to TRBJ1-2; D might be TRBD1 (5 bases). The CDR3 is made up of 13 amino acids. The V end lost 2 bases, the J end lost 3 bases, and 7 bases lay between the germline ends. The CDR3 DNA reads TGTGCCAGCAGTTTATCGACAGACTATGGCTACACCTTC. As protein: CASSLSTDYGYTF.

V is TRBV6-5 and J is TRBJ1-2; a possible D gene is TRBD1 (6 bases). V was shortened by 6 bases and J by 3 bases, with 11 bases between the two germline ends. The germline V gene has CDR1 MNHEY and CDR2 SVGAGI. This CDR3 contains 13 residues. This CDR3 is CASSETGYYGYTF. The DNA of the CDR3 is TGTGCCAGCAGCGAGACAGGATACTATGGCTACACCTTC.